This T cell receptor (beta chain) stems from a study of chemoradiotherapy in HPV16-positive cancers. In the study overall: Candidate HPV-specific T-cell clones and common TCR motifs came from functional assays in a couple of HPV16-positive patients. Overall study findings and caveats: HPV-responsive T-cell expansion during chemoradiotherapy was linked to improved recurrence-free survival in HPV16-positive patients.

Trimming took off 5 bases at V and 4 bases at J, with 12 bases between the two ends. CDR3 size: 12 residues. Germline V gene data show CDR1 as GTSNPN and CDR2 as SVGIG (reference sequence). Concerning this clone: Its cognate antigen is unknown.

Over chemoradiotherapy, repertoires were sampled more than once. Libraries were prepared by immunoSEQ multiplex PCR; TCRdb keeps only in-frame clonotypes and omits some of them. The repertoire consists of roughly 29,000 clones, with 91% occurring once and the leading ten covering roughly a fifth. The sequence was collected from a human donor with HPV-associated anogenital cancer. The material sequenced was blood, taken from a patient who underwent chemoradiotherapy. The gene calls are TRBV30 and TRBJ2-7; TRBD2 is a possible D gene (6 bases). The CDR3 reads CAWGLAQYEQYF. The DNA for the CDR3 is TGTGCCTGGGGGCTAGCGCAGTACGAGCAGTACTTC.